This T cell receptor (beta chain) was documented in a study of PD-1 blockade in classical Hodgkin lymphoma (TCRdb year 2020). With respect to the entire study: Nivolumab dosing was 3 mg/kg intravenously every 2 weeks, continuing until either disease progression or unacceptable toxicity. To define a peripheral blood immune signature of response to PD-1 blockade in classical Hodgkin lymphoma, the study combined TCR beta sequencing with CyTOF. What the research found in general, with its limitations: Baseline TCR diversity was reported as lower in newly diagnosed patients than in healthy donors, and lower still in relapsed/refractory patients. Trial patients with a complete response had baseline diversity similar to that of newly diagnosed patients, while partial responders and progressors had significantly lower diversity. A significant rise by C4D1 was seen in CD4+ but not CD8+ TCR diversity (p=0.0027 vs p=0.16), with the rise being most apparent in complete responders (p=0.02). Only a single clinical trial cohort was studied, and what caused the repertoire differences, possibly disease activity or prior therapy, remained undefined. Patients starting nivolumab less than 1 year after ASCT had lower diversity and were excluded from later analyses to avoid confounding by immune reconstitution.

The time point tag for this specimen amounts to: cycle 2 day 1 (C2D1) of nivolumab. Every trial patient had relapsed after autologous stem cell transplantation, and cohorts A, B and C differed in prior brentuximab vedotin exposure. The trial cohort comprised a few dozen patients with relapsed/refractory classical Hodgkin lymphoma whose best overall responses were complete response, partial response or progressive disease. Trial patients were treated with single-agent nivolumab in the multi-cohort phase II CheckMate 205 trial. An independent review committee assessed best overall response by applying the 2007 International Working Group response criteria. Trial PBMCs were collected immediately before nivolumab initiation (C1D1) and during therapy at cycle 2 day 1 and cycle 4 day 1. Peripheral blood was collected in 8 mL Vacutainer Cell Preparation Tubes, from which PBMCs were isolated by centrifugation and then cryopreserved.

This clone is medium-sized (0.01 to 0.1%) in its sample. The antigen it recognizes is unknown. There are no base qualities to consult, and no much larger clone falls within one base. The Qiagen DNeasy kit was used to extract genomic DNA both from unsorted PBMCs and from the negatively selected CD4+ and CD8+ fractions. TCR beta CDR3 regions were subjected to amplification by immunoSEQ multiplex PCR with primers that anneal to V and J segments. A synthetic immune receptor repertoire was used to minimize amplification bias, and any remaining bias was removed computationally after sequencing. On the authors' methods: Repertoire diversity was quantified as the Shannon entropy index using custom Python scripts. Unsorted, CD4+ and CD8+ repertoires were analyzed separately, except in combined analyses where CD4+ and CD8+ sequences were merged in silico. Clonal expansion was defined as at least a 2-fold frequency increase after treatment relative to C1D1, with a pseudocount of 0.5 for undetected baseline clones. Clones with 0 or 1 copy at C1D1 were defined as singleton clones, while clones with 2 or more copies were defined as non-singleton clones. Clones expanded in unsorted samples were annotated as CD4+, CD8+ or unknown by matching protein sequences in sorted samples from the same patient. Wilcoxon tests on paired samples were used to test changes in diversity from C1D1 to C4D1. In TCRdb, the immuneACCESS table is reduced to in-frame sequences with V and J assigned. These tables do not hold every clone; where another copy was compared, an unresolved V gene accounts for under half, and the others remain unexplained. Clonal size and the V and J genes are those of that table, whereas D and trimming came from the DNA. This sample comprises about 100,000 clones, more than 85% of them detected only once. Clones ranked in the top ten supply 6.6% of the sample.

This TCR derives from a human donor with classical Hodgkin lymphoma. The sample in question was peripheral blood mononuclear cells (PBMCs), obtained before the second cycle of nivolumab.

The DNA sequence is TGTGCCAGCAGGCCTATGGTGGGGGCCTATGGCTACACCTTC. The encoded protein is CASRPMVGAYGYTF. The sequence is built from TRBV2 and TRBJ1-2, with TRBD1 perhaps the D gene, on 6 matching bases. Trimming removed 6 bases from V and 4 bases from J, leaving 15 bases between the germline ends. The CDR3 covers 14 residues, taking in both the cysteine and the phenylalanine. Only the CDR3 part of the read is kept: 42 bases, read in frame from the first base. The germline V gene gives CDR1 as SNHLY and CDR2 as FYNNEI. Reference TRBV2 and TRBJ1-2 proteins supply the regions before and after the CDR3; the full variable domain is: EPEVTQTPSHQVTQMGQEVILRCVPISNHLYFYWYRQILGQKVEFLVSFYNNEISEKSEIFDDQFSVERPDGSNFTLKIRSTKLEDSAMYFCASRPMVGAYGYTFGSGTRLTVV.